These 19 T cell receptor beta chains were all obtained from the same sample, sequenced in a study of shared T cell receptors in the human thymus (dated by TCRdb to the early 2020s). The protocol used for the library was the immunoSEQ multiplex PCR assay. The table comes from immuneACCESS by way of TCRdb, which keeps in-frame sequences with V and J called. Part of the clones is missing from these tables; in studies checked, under half for an unresolved V gene and the rest for unknown reasons. The sample table contains 650,000 to 950,000 clones; only one count was recorded for 75% to 90% of them. About 0.0098% of the sample lies in the top ten. The same data also contributed to another study, on human thymus T cells.

The specimen was thymocytes. The receptors were gathered from a girl under three years old with a congenital heart defect. Donor details come from another sample of the same person, matched by shared clones.

The CDR3 is CASSGKTGADDQPQHF. For the CDR3, the DNA is TGTGCCAGCAGCGGAAAGACAGGGGCGGATGATCAGCCCCAGCATTTT. J is TRBJ1-5 and V is TRBV5-6; 8 positions agree with TRBD1. V was clipped by 4 bases and J by 5 bases; unmatched bases: 11. CDR1 is SGHDT, CDR2 YYEEEE, per germline. The CDR3 runs to 16 residues.

The chain carries TRBV9 and TRBJ2-1; 8 nucleotides line up with TRBD2. With 5 bases clipped from V and 7 bases from J, the junction kept 8 bases outside the gene matches. The germline V gene encodes CDR1 SGDLS and CDR2 YYNGEE. This CDR3 region has 14 residues. The CDR3 reads CASSAFGGENEQFF. DNA for the CDR3: TGTGCCAGCAGTGCCTTCGGGGGGGAGAATGAGCAGTTCTTC.

The chain combines TRBV5-1 with TRBJ1-1; TRBD1 agrees at 7 bases. J lost 3 bases, V lost 4 bases, and 9 bases had no gene match. The CDR3 covers 15 residues. Germline CDR1 is SGHRS and CDR2 is YFSETQ. CDR3 in amino acids: CASSPDTGAHTEAFF. The CDR3 DNA sequence: TGCGCCAGCAGCCCAGATACAGGGGCCCACACTGAAGCTTTCTTT.

This rearrangement joins TRBV7-4 to TRBJ1-1; TRBD1 matches 9 bases. Germline V lookup: CDR1 SGHVT, CDR2 SQSDAQ. The CDR3 runs to 18 residues. After removal of 3 bases from V and 2 bases from J, the junction contained 13 bases not matched to a gene. The CDR3 is CASSFQGQGMASNTEAFF. In nucleotides, the CDR3 is TGTGCCAGCAGCTTTCAAGGACAGGGGATGGCTAGCAACACTGAAGCTTTCTTT.

The chain has TRBV30 and TRBJ2-1; 8 bases match TRBD1. Germline loops: CDR1 GTSNPN, CDR2 SVGIG (reference sequence). The CDR3 extends over 14 amino acids. The V and J ends lost 8 bases and 1 base, in that order; junction bases with no gene match: 7. CDR3 amino acids: CAGDQGASYNEQFF. The CDR3, as DNA: TGTGCCGGAGACCAGGGGGCTTCCTACAATGAGCAGTTCTTC. Full variable domain (rest looked up from reference TRBV30 and TRBJ2-1): SQTIHQWPATLVQPVGSPLSLECTVEGTSNPNLYWYRQAAGRGLQLLFYSVGIGQISSEVPQNLSASRPQDRQFILSSKKLLLSDSGFYLCAGDQGASYNEQFFGPGTRLTVL.

The CDR3 sequence: CASSFHLSRGLLSGYTF. The CDR3 DNA follows: TGTGCCAGCAGTTTTCATTTATCGCGGGGTCTACTTTCGGGCTACACCTTC. The chain joins TRBV28 to TRBJ1-2; D is undetermined. V dropped 3 bases and J dropped 8 bases, with 25 bases sitting between them. The CDR3 has 17 residues. Germline V CDR1 and CDR2: MDHEN, SYDVKM.

CDR3 nucleotide sequence: TGTGCCAGCAGGCCAACGGGCAGGGGTTACGAGCAGTACTTC. Protein sequence: CASRPTGRGYEQYF. V usage is TRBV2 and J usage is TRBJ2-7, with a tentative D call TRBD1 (6 bases). The V end was cut by 6 bases, the J end by 4 bases, with 16 bases between. Germline-derived CDR1 and CDR2 are SNHLY and FYNNEI. The CDR3 covers 14 residues. The full variable domain, in which reference TRBV2 and TRBJ2-7 provide the parts outside the CDR3, is EPEVTQTPSHQVTQMGQEVILRCVPISNHLYFYWYRQILGQKVEFLVSFYNNEISEKSEIFDDQFSVERPDGSNFTLKIRSTKLEDSAMYFCASRPTGRGYEQYFGPGTRLTVT.

The chain recombines TRBV5-4 with TRBJ1-2, with D unclear. The germline V and J ends were trimmed by 4 bases and 6 bases, with 16 bases remaining between them. The CDR3 extends over 14 amino acids. CDR1 and CDR2 from the germline V gene are SGHNT and YYREEE (reference sequence). The CDR3 DNA reads TGTGCCAGCAGCCCACCCCGGGGTAATGATGGCTACACCTTC. Protein product: CASSPPRGNDGYTF.

V gene TRBV7-9 combines with J gene TRBJ1-1; 7 positions match TRBD1. Germline assignment: CDR1 SEHNR and CDR2 FQNEAQ (reference sequence). With V trimmed by 11 bases and J by 9 bases, 24 bases remained unmatched. CDR3 length: 16 amino acids. CDR3 bases: TGTGCCCCCACGCAGACAGGGACGTTTAAAAAAGGGAAAGCTTTCTTT. Residues: CAPTQTGTFKKGKAFF.

The gene calls are TRBV25-1 and TRBJ1-4; D perhaps matches TRBD1 (5 bases). Germline CDR1 MGHDK, CDR2 SYGVNS. With 2 bases removed from V and 7 bases from J, the gap between germline ends came to 11 bases. The CDR3 loop spans 14 amino acids. The DNA of the CDR3 is TGTGCCAGCAGTGAACGGCAGGGCGGTGAAAAACTGTTTTTT. Translating gives CASSERQGGEKLFF.

The chain links TRBV6-5 to TRBJ2-5, with 10 positions matching TRBD2. Per the germline V gene, CDR1 is MNHEY and CDR2 is SVGAGI. Losses at the gene ends were 5 bases for V and 7 bases for J; bases not matched to a gene: 1. This CDR3 comprises 12 residues. CDR3: CASSRTSGTQYF. In DNA form, the CDR3 reads TGTGCCAGCAGTCGGACTAGCGGGACCCAGTACTTC.

This sequence joins TRBV7-6 and TRBJ1-5; D is possibly TRBD1 (6 bases). The CDR3 has 16 amino acids. V lost 0 bases and J lost 5, with 14 bases in between. CDR1 and CDR2 (germline): SGHVS, FNYEAQ. CDR3 sequence (DNA): TGTGCCAGCAGCTTAGCGGTTAGTACAGGGTATCAGCCCCAGCATTTT. This encodes CASSLAVSTGYQPQHF.

The table lists this clone with a count of one. Other nucleotide sequences in the sample specify the same CDR3. The V and J genes are TRBV7-2 and TRBJ1-6; D uncertain. This CDR3 spans 15 amino acids. Germline CDR1 SGHTA, CDR2 FQGNSA. The V end was cut by 0 bases, the J end by 10 bases, with 13 bases between. CDR3 DNA sequence: TGTGCCAGCAGCTTAGCTGACCGCAGGAACTCACCCCTCCACTTT. Its translation: CASSLADRRNSPLHF.

The genes are TRBV7-2 and TRBJ2-2; 11 nucleotides line up with TRBD1. The CDR3 runs 14 residues. The J segment lost 7 bases and the V segment lost 4 bases, leaving 2 bases of the junction unmatched. The germline V gene encodes CDR1 SGHTA and CDR2 FQGNSA. The CDR3 DNA reads TGTGCCAGCAGCTCCGGGACAGGGGGCGGGGAGCTGTTTTTT. It yields the protein CASSSGTGGGELFF.

The V gene is TRBV7-2, the J gene TRBJ1-6, with D maybe TRBD1 (5 bases). Trimming removed 6 bases at V and 8 bases at J, with 8 bases between. CDR3 length equals 12 residues. Looked up from germline, CDR1 is SGHTA and CDR2 is FQGNSA. CDR3 residues: CASRGPYSPLHF. Here the CDR3 DNA reads TGTGCCAGCAGGGGGCCTTATTCACCCCTCCACTTT.

The sample holds a few counts of this clone. The chain recombines TRBV10-3 with TRBJ2-1; D perhaps matches TRBD2 (5 bases). V lost 0 bases, J lost 5 bases, and 20 bases lay in between. Germline V gene data show CDR1 as ENHRY and CDR2 as SYGVKD. The CDR3 covers 18 residues. CDR3 residues: CAISESDSSYLGDNEQFF. The CDR3 bases are TGTGCCATCAGTGAGTCGGACTCAAGCTATCTAGGAGACAATGAGCAGTTCTTC.

This clone is a singleton in its sample. The CDR3 DNA follows: TGCAGCATCAGGACAGGGCTGGGGAATGGCTACACCTTC. Translation gives CSIRTGLGNGYTF. The V call is TRBV29-1, the J call TRBJ1-2; TRBD1 agrees at 8 bases. CDR1 and CDR2 (germline): SQVTM, ANQGSEA. The V segment lost 8 bases and the J segment 6 bases; nucleotides outside the gene matches: 11. This CDR3 is 13 amino acids long.

The J gene is TRBJ1-5, the V gene TRBV19; TRBD1 matches 7 bases. The germline V gene encodes CDR1 LNHDA and CDR2 SQIVND (reference sequence). The CDR3 length is 19 residues. The V segment lost 3 bases and the J segment 4 bases; nucleotides outside the gene matches: 18. CDR3 in amino acids: CASSIVKTPGQSLNQPQHF. The CDR3 nucleotides read TGTGCCAGTAGTATCGTTAAAACCCCGGGACAGAGCCTAAATCAGCCCCAGCATTTT. Drawing the rest from reference TRBV19 and TRBJ1-5, the complete variable domain is DGGITQSPKYLFRKEGQNVTLSCEQNLNHDAMYWYRQDPGQGLRLIYYSQIVNDFQKGDIAEGYSVSREKKESFPLTVTSAQKNPTAFYLCASSIVKTPGQSLNQPQHFGDGTRLSIL.

The chain couples TRBV5-5 to TRBJ1-2; D gene uncertain. V shed 0 bases and J shed 6 bases, with 12 bases lying between them. This CDR3 comprises 14 residues. CDR1 and CDR2 (germline): SGHKS, YYEKEE (reference sequence). Written as DNA, the CDR3 is TGTGCCAGCAGCTTGGGCCCGGGTAAAAATGGCTACACCTTC. It encodes CASSLGPGKNGYTF.